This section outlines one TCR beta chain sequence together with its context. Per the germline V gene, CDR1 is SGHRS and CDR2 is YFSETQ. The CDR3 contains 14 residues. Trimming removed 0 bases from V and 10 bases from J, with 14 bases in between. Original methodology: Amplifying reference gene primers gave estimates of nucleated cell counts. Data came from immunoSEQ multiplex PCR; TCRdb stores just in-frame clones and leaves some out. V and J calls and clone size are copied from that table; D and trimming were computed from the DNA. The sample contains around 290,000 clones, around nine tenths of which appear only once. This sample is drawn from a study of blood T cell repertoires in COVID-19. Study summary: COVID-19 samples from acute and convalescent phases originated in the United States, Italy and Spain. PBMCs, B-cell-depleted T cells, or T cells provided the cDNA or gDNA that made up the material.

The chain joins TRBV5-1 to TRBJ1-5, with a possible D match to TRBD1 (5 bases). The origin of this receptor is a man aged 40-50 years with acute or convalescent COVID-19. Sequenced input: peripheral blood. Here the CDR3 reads CASSLDGGPSPQHF. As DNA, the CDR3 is TGCGCCAGCAGCTTGGACGGGGGTCCTTCCCCCCAGCATTTT.